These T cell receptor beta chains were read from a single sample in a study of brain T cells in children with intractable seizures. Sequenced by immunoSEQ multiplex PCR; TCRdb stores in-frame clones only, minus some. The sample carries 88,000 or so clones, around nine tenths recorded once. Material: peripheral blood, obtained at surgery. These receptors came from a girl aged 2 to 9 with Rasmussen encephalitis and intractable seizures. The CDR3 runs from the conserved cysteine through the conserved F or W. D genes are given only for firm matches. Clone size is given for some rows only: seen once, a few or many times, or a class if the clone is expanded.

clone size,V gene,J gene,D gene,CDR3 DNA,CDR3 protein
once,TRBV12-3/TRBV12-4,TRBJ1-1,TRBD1,TGTGCCAGCAGTACGGGACAGGGGGCAGCTTTCTTT,CASSTGQGAAFF
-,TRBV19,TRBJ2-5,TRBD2,TGTGCCAGTAGTATCGGGACTAGCGGGACGTTGGAGACCCAGTACTTC,CASSIGTSGTLETQYF
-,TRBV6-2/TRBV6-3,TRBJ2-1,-,TGTGCCAGCAGTCTTAGCGGCTTTGGAGAGCAGTTCTTC,CASSLSGFGEQFF
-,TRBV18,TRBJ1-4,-,TGTGCCAGCTTTCCGGGGCCAAATGAAAAACTGTTTTTT,CASFPGPNEKLFF
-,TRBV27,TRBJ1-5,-,TGTGCCAGCAGTTTATCCCGGGGTGTGGGCAATCAGCCCCAGCATTTT,CASSLSRGVGNQPQHF
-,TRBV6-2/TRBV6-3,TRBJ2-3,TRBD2,TGTGCCAGCAGTCGGGGACTAGCGTTACTTAGGCGTCCAGATACGCAGTATTTT,CASSRGLALLRRPDTQYF
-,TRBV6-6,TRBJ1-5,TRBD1,TGTGCCAGCAGTTACGGGACAGGGAAAGATCAGCCCCAGCATTTT,CASSYGTGKDQPQHF
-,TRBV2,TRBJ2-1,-,TGTGCCAGCAGTGGCGCAGGGTTTGAGTTAGGCTCCTACAATGAGCAGTTCTTC,CASSGAGFELGSYNEQFF
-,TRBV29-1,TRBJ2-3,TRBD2,TGCAGCGTTGAGGTAGCGGGGGGGCTCACAGATACGCAGTATTTT,CSVEVAGGLTDTQYF
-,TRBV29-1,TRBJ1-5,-,TGCAGCGTTGAGAGTCCCAATCAGCCCCAGCATTTT,CSVESPNQPQHF
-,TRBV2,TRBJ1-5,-,TGTGCCAGCAGTGATACGGGGTGGGGCAATCAGCCCCAGCATTTT,CASSDTGWGNQPQHF
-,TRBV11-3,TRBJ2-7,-,TGTGCCAGCAGCTTTCGGGCACCAGCCTACGAGCAGTACTTC,CASSFRAPAYEQYF
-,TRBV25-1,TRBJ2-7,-,TGTGCCAGCCGGGGAGAGCACTACGAGCAGTACTTC,CASRGEHYEQYF
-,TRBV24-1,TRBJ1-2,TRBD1,TGTGCCACCAGTGACCCCTACACTGGGACAGCGTATTTC,CATSDPYTGTAYF
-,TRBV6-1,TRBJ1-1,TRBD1,TGTGCCAGCAGTGACGGACAGGGGATCCCTATCCTATACACTGAAGCTTTCTTT,CASSDGQGIPILYTEAFF
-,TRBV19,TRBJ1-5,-,TGTGCCAGTAGTATTGGAAGTTATAATCAGCCCCAGCATTTT,CASSIGSYNQPQHF
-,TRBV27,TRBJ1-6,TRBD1,TGTGCCAGCAGTTCCCCACAGGGGTCACCCCTCCACTTT,CASSSPQGSPLHF
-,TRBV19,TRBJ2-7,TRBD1,TGTGCCAGTAGTAAATGGACAGGGACTTCCTACGAGCAGTACTTC,CASSKWTGTSYEQYF
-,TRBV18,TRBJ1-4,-,TGTGCCAGCTCACCGATCTCAACTAATGAAAAACTGTTTTTT,CASSPISTNEKLFF
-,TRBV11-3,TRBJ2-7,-,TGTGCCAGCAGCTCGATTGACAGGACGAGCTCCTACGAGCAGTACTTC,CASSSIDRTSSYEQYF
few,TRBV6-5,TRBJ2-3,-,TGTGCCAGCAGTCGGGACCGTCGTGAAGATACGCAGTATTTT,CASSRDRREDTQYF
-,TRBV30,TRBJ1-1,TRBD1,TGTGCCTGGAGTTTACAGGGGGTCACTGAAGCTTTCTTT,CAWSLQGVTEAFF
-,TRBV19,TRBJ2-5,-,TGTGCCAGTAGTACTAGGGGAGAGACCCAGTACTTC,CASSTRGETQYF
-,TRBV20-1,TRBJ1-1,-,TGCAGTGCTAGTCGACAAACACTGATGAACACTGAAGCTTTCTTT,CSASRQTLMNTEAFF
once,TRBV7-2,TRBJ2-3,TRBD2,TGTGCCAGCAGCTTAGCGCCCGGACGGGGGGGGGCAGATACGCAGTATTTT,CASSLAPGRGGADTQYF
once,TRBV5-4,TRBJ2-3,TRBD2,TGTGCCAGCAGCTCCGGGTTAGCGGGTGCGTTTCGGCATACGCAGTATTTT,CASSSGLAGAFRHTQYF
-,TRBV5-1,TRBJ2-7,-,TGCGCCAGCAGCTCAGGTTCGTACGAGCAGTACTTC,CASSSGSYEQYF
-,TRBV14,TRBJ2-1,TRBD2,TGTGCCAGCAGCGCTCGGGACTACGAACACAATGAGCAGTTCTTC,CASSARDYEHNEQFF
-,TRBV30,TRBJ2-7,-,TGTGCCTGGAGTGTAAATGCCCGCTACGAGCAGTACTTC,CAWSVNARYEQYF
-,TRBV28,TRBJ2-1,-,TGTGCCAGCAGCGTACTCCGGGACGGCACCAAGGGGCAGTTCTTC,CASSVLRDGTKGQFF
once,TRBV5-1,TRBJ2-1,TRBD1,TGCGCCAGCAGCCTATCGGCAGGGGGCTCCTACAATGAGCAGTTCTTC,CASSLSAGGSYNEQFF
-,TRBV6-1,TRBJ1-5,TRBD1,TGTGCCAGCAGTGCCCAGGGGGTAGAAGCCATTGCGGGGATTAGTCAGCCCCAGCATTTT,CASSAQGVEAIAGISQPQHF
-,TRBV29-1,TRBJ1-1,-,TGCAGCGTTGAAGTAGGGCGGGACACTGAAGCTTTCTTT,CSVEVGRDTEAFF
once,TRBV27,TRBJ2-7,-,TGTGCCAGCAGTTTATCCCCTAGCGAAGGTATATACGAGCAGTACTTC,CASSLSPSEGIYEQYF
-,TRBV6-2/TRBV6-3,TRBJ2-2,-,TGTGCCAGCAGTTACGCGGTCACCGGGGAGCTGTTTTTT,CASSYAVTGELFF
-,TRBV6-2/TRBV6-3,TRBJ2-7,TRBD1,TGTGCCAGCAGTTACGGGACAGGGGGCTACGAGCAGTACTTC,CASSYGTGGYEQYF
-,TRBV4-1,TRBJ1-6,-,TGCGCCAGCAGCCAAGAAGGTGGGGGAGGATCACCCCTCCACTTT,CASSQEGGGGSPLHF
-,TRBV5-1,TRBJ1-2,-,TGCGCCAGCAGCCCCGGGACACGAGTCTACACCTTC,CASSPGTRVYTF
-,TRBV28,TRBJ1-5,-,TGTGCCAGCAGTCCGTCGACGAGTTTTCGCAATCAGCCCCAGCATTTT,CASSPSTSFRNQPQHF
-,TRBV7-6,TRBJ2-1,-,TGTGCCAGCAGCTTAGTTCCCCCTAACGGGCCCGCCTACAATGAGCAGTTCTTC,CASSLVPPNGPAYNEQFF
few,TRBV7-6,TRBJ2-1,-,TGTGCCAGCAGCTTAGCAGGACGGGAGTTTGGGCCGAACAATGAGCAGTTCTTC,CASSLAGREFGPNNEQFF
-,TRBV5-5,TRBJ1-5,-,TGTGCCAGCAGCTTGCGGACAACTTCCAATCAGCCCCAGCATTTT,CASSLRTTSNQPQHF
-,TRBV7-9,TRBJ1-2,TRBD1,TGTGCCAGCAGCCGTGACAGGGCGGGGGATGGCTACACCTTC,CASSRDRAGDGYTF
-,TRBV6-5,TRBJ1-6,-,TGTGCCAGCAGGAATTGGAGGGGAAATTCACCCCTCCACTTT,CASRNWRGNSPLHF
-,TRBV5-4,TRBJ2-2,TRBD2,TGTGCCAGCAGCTCGACTAGCAAGGCCGGGGAGCTGTTTTTT,CASSSTSKAGELFF
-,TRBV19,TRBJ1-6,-,TGTGCCAGTAGTCAGCCGGGAGATAATTCACCCCTCCACTTT,CASSQPGDNSPLHF
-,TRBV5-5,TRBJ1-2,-,TGCGCCAGCAGCAAGCGCAGCGACTATGGCTACACCTTC,CASSKRSDYGYTF
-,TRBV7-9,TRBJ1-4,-,TGTGCCAGCAGCTTTAAGGGAGAGAATGAAAAACTGTTTTTT,CASSFKGENEKLFF
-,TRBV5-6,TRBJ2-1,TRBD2,TGTGCCAGCAACACGCTAGCGGGAGGAGGGGTTGAGCAGTTCTTC,CASNTLAGGGVEQFF
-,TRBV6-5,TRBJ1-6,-,TGTGCCAGCAGTCCCCCAGGGGTCAGTTCACCCCTCCACTTT,CASSPPGVSSPLHF
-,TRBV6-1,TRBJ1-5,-,TGTGCCAGCAGTGGGCAGGGTCGCAATGGGGGCAATCAGCCCCAGCATTTT,CASSGQGRNGGNQPQHF
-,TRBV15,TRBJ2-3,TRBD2,TGTGCCACCTCTGATAGCGGGAGTAGCACAGATACGCAGTATTTT,CATSDSGSSTDTQYF
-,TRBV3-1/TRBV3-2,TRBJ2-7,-,TGTGCCAGCAGCCAAGAAACAGCCGGGCCCTACGAGCAGTACTTC,CASSQETAGPYEQYF
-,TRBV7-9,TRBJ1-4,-,TGTGCCAGCAGCTTCCCCTCAGGGGCGTCAAATGAAAAACTGTTTTTT,CASSFPSGASNEKLFF
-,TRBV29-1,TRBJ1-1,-,TGCAGCGCCTCGATCACGAACACTGAAGCTTTCTTT,CSASITNTEAFF
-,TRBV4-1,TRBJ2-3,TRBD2,TGCGCCAGCAGCCCCGAGGGAGGGCTCACAGATACGCAGTATTTT,CASSPEGGLTDTQYF
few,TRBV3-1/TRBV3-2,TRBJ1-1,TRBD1,TGTGCCAGCAGCGAAGGGACAGCTGAAGCTTTCTTT,CASSEGTAEAFF